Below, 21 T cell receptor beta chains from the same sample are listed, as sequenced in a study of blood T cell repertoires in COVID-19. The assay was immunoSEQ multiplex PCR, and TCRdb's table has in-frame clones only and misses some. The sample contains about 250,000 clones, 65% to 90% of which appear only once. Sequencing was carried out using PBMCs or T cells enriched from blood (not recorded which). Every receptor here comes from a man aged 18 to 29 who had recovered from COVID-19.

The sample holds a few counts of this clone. CDR3 nucleotide sequence: TGTGCCAGTAGTGCCGGTCGCAGGGGCCTCTCCTACGAGCAGTACTTC. Its protein is CASSAGRRGLSYEQYF. This rearrangement joins TRBV19 to TRBJ2-7; possible D gene TRBD1, 6 bases. Germline lookup yields CDR1 LNHDA and CDR2 SQIVND (reference sequence). Trimming removed 5 bases at V and 0 bases at J, with 17 bases between. This CDR3 contains 16 residues. Together with reference TRBV19 and TRBJ2-7, the CDR3 gives the full variable domain: DGGITQSPKYLFRKEGQNVTLSCEQNLNHDAMYWYRQDPGQGLRLIYYSQIVNDFQKGDIAEGYSVSREKKESFPLTVTSAQKNPTAFYLCASSAGRRGLSYEQYFGPGTRLTVT.

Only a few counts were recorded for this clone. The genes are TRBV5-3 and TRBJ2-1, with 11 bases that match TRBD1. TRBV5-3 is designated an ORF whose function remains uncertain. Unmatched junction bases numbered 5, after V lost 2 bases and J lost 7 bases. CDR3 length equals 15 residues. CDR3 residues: CARSLPGQGENEQFF. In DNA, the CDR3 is TGTGCCAGAAGCTTACCGGGACAGGGGGAGAATGAGCAGTTCTTC.

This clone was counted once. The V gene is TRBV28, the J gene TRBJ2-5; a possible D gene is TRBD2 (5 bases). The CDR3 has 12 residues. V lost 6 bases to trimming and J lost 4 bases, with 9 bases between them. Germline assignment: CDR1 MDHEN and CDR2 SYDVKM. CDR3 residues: CASSLLGETQYF. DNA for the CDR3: TGTGCCAGCAGCCTACTAGGAGAGACCCAGTACTTC.

DNA of the CDR3: TGTGCCAGCAGCTTGTTACAGGGCCGTTCCACTGAAGCTTTCTTT. Amino acids: CASSLLQGRSTEAFF. J is TRBJ1-1 and V is TRBV7-9, with a possible D match to TRBD1 (6 bases). The germline V gene encodes CDR1 SEHNR and CDR2 FQNEAQ (reference sequence). This CDR3 is 15 amino acids long. V was cut by 3 bases and J by 4 bases, with 15 bases left in between.

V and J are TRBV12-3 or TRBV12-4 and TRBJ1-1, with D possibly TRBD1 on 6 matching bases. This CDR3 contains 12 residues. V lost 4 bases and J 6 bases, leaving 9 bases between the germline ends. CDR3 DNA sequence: TGTGCCAGCAGTTCACAGGGAGCTGAAGCTTTCTTT. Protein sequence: CASSSQGAEAFF.

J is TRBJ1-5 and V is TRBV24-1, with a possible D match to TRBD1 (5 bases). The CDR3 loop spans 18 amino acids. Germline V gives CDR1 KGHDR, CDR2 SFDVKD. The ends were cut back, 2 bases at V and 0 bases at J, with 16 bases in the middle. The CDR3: CATSDSEAGLYSNQPQHF. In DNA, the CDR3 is TGTGCCACCAGTGATTCCGAAGCGGGACTTTATAGCAATCAGCCCCAGCATTTT.

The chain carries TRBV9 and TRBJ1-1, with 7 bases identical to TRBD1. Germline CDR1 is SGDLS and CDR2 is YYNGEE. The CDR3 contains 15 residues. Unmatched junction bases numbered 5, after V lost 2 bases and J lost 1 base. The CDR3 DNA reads TGTGCCAGCAGCGTGGGGACAGAGAGGAACACTGAAGCTTTCTTT. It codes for CASSVGTERNTEAFF.

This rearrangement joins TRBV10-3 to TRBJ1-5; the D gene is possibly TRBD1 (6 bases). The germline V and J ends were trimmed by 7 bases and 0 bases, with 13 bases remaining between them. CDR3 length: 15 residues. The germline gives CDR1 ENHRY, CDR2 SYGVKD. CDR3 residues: CAIKDSYNSNQPQHF. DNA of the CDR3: TGTGCCATCAAGGACAGTTATAATAGCAATCAGCCCCAGCATTTT.

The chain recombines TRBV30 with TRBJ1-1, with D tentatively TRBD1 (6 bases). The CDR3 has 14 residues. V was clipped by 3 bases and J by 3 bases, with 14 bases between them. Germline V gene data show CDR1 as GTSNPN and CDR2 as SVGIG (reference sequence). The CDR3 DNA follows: TGTGCCTGGAGCAGTACTACAGGGTACACTGAAGCTTTCTTT. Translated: CAWSSTTGYTEAFF. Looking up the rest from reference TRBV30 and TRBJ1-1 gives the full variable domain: SQTIHQWPATLVQPVGSPLSLECTVEGTSNPNLYWYRQAAGRGLQLLFYSVGIGQISSEVPQNLSASRPQDRQFILSSKKLLLSDSGFYLCAWSSTTGYTEAFFGQGTRLTVV.

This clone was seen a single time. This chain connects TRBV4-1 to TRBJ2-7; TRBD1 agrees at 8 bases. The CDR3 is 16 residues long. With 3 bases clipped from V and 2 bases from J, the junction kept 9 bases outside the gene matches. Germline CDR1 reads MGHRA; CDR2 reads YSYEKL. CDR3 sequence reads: CASSQEWTGSPYEQYF. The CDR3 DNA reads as TGCGCCAGCAGCCAGGAATGGACAGGGTCTCCCTACGAGCAGTACTTC.

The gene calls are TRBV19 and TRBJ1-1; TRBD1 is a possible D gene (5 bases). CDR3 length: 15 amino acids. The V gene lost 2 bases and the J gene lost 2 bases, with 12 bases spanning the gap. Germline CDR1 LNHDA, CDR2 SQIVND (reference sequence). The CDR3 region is CASSIIWQGNTEAFF. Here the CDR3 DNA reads TGTGCCAGTAGTATAATATGGCAGGGAAACACTGAAGCTTTCTTT.

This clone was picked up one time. The CDR3 loop reads CASSQDRGIKTQYF. The CDR3 DNA is TGTGCCAGCAGCCAAGATAGGGGAATAAAGACCCAGTACTTC. The J gene is TRBJ2-5, the V gene TRBV14, with D maybe TRBD1 (5 bases). Trimming removed 0 bases from V and 6 bases from J, with 11 bases in between. The CDR3 covers 14 residues. From germline, CDR1 is SGHDN and CDR2 FVKESK.

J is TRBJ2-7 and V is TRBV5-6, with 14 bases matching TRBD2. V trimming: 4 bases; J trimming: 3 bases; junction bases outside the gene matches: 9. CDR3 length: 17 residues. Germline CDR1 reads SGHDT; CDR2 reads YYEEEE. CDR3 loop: CASSLGTSGRMNYEQYF. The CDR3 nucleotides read TGTGCCAGCAGCCTCGGGACTAGCGGGAGAATGAACTACGAGCAGTACTTC. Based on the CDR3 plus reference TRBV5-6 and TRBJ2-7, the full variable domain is DAGVTQSPTHLIKTRGQQVTLRCSPKSGHDTVSWYQQALGQGPQFIFQYYEEEERQRGNFPDRFSGHQFPNYSSELNVNALLLGDSALYLCASSLGTSGRMNYEQYFGPGTRLTVT.

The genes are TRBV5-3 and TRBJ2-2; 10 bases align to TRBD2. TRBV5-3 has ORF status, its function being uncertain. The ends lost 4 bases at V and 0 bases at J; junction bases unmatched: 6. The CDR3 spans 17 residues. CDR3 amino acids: CARSVTSGDANTGELFF. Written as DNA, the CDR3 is TGTGCCAGAAGCGTTACTAGCGGGGACGCGAACACCGGGGAGCTGTTTTTT.

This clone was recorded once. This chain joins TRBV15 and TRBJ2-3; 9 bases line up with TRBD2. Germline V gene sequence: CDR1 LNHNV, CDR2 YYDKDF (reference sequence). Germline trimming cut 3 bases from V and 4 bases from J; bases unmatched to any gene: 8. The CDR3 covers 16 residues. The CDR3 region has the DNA TGTGCCACCAGCAGCCAAGAGCGGGGGGTCGCAGATACGCAGTATTTT. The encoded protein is CATSSQERGVADTQYF.

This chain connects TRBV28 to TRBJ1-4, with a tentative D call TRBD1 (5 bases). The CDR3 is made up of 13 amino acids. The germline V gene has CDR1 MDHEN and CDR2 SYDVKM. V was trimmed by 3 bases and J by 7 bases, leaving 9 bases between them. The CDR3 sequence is CASSFGAAEKLFF. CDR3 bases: TGTGCCAGCAGTTTTGGGGCTGCTGAAAAACTGTTTTTT.

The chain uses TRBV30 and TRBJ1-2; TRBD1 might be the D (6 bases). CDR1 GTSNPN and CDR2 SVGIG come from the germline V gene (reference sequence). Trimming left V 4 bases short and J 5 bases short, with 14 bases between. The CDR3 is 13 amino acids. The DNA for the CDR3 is TGTGCCTGGAACCTCGGACAGCAGTATGGCTACACCTTC. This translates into CAWNLGQQYGYTF.

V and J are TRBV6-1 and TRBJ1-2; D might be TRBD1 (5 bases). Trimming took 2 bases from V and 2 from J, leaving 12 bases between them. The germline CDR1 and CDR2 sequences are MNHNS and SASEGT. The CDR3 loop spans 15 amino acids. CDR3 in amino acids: CASSELGRENYGYTF. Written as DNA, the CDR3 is TGTGCCAGCAGTGAACTTGGCAGGGAAAACTATGGCTACACCTTC.

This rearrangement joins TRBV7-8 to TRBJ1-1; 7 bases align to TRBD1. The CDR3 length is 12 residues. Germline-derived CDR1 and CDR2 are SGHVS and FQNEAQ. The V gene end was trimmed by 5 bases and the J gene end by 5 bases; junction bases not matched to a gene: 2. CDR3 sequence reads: CASSEDRTEAFF. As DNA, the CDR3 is TGTGCCAGCAGCGAGGACAGGACTGAAGCTTTCTTT.

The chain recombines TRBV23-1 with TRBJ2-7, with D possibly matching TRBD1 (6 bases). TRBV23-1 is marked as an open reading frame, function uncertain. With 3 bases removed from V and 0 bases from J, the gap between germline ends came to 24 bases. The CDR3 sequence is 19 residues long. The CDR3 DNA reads TGCGCCAGCAGTCATGGATCCCTAAACAGGGAACAGAGCTCCTACGAGCAGTACTTC. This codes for CASSHGSLNREQSSYEQYF.

Written as DNA, the CDR3 is TGCGCCAGCAGCCCAGGGTACGAGCAGTACTTC. It yields the protein CASSPGYEQYF. V is TRBV4-1 and J is TRBJ2-7, with a tentative D call TRBD1 (5 bases). CDR1 MGHRA and CDR2 YSYEKL come from the germline V gene. The CDR3 contains 11 residues. Deletions cut 4 bases from V and 4 bases from J, with 5 bases between.